What follows are 26 T cell receptor beta chains derived from one specimen sequenced in a study of blood T cell repertoires in COVID-19. Assay used: immunoSEQ multiplex PCR; TCRdb lists only in-frame clones, some missing. The sample includes fewer than 150,000 clones, approximately 89% of them seen just once. The sequencing sample was made of peripheral blood. The origin of the receptors is a human donor in a cohort sampled during active COVID-19.

V gene TRBV6-5 combines with J gene TRBJ1-5; D call uncertain. This CDR3 contains 13 residues. V was clipped by 5 bases and J by 9 bases, with 14 bases between them. Germline loops: CDR1 MNHEY, CDR2 SVGAGI. Here the CDR3 reads CASSPPRFGPQHF. For the CDR3, the DNA is TGTGCCAGCAGTCCTCCGAGGTTTGGGCCCCAGCATTTT.

CDR3 DNA sequence: TGTGCCAGCAGTCAGGACAGTAACTATGGCTACACCTTC. It translates to CASSQDSNYGYTF. The chain carries TRBV2 and TRBJ1-2; D perhaps matches TRBD1 (6 bases). V was pared by 5 bases and J by 1 base, with 8 bases between. This CDR3 has 13 amino acids. Germline V gives CDR1 SNHLY, CDR2 FYNNEI.

The chain recombines TRBV7-3 with TRBJ2-2; tentative D call: TRBD1 (6 bases). This CDR3 region has 16 residues. The V gene lost 2 bases and the J gene lost 5 bases, with 15 bases spanning the gap. The germline gives CDR1 SGHTA, CDR2 FQGTGA. CDR3 sequence (DNA): TGTGCCAGCAGCTTAGGTGACAGGCCTCCAACCGGGGAGCTGTTTTTT. It specifies CASSLGDRPPTGELFF.

The chain links TRBV7-9 to TRBJ1-2; D gene uncertain. The CDR3 is made up of 13 amino acids. CDR1 is SEHNR, CDR2 FQNEAQ, per germline (reference sequence). V was pared by 5 bases and J by 12 bases, with 19 bases between. The DNA for the CDR3 is TGTGCCAGCAGCCTATTAAGGCTTCAGGCGCACACCTTC. Translation gives CASSLLRLQAHTF.

This rearrangement joins TRBV9 to TRBJ2-7; 9 nucleotides line up with TRBD2. Germline-derived CDR1 and CDR2 are SGDLS and YYNGEE. The J segment lost 1 base and the V segment lost 0 bases, leaving 5 bases of the junction unmatched. CDR3 length: 16 residues. This chain's CDR3 is CASSVGASGASYEQYF. The CDR3 nucleotides are TGTGCCAGCAGCGTAGGAGCTAGCGGGGCGTCCTACGAGCAGTACTTC.

The V call is TRBV5-1, the J call TRBJ2-1; D is uncertain. Germline V gene lookup returns CDR1 SGHRS and CDR2 YFSETQ. The CDR3 extends over 15 amino acids. V lost 0 bases to trimming and J lost 2 bases, with 9 bases between them. CDR3 bases: TGCGCCAGCAGCTTGGGTTCAGGCACCTACAATGAGCAGTTCTTC. The encoded protein is CASSLGSGTYNEQFF.

In its sample, this clone was seen once. Other nucleotide sequences from this sample produce the same CDR3. The chain has TRBV12-3 or TRBV12-4 and TRBJ2-5; D may be TRBD1 (6 bases). V was pared by 3 bases and J by 2 bases, with 7 bases between. The CDR3 is made up of 13 amino acids. CDR3 in DNA: TGTGCCAGCAGTTTTAGGGGGCAAGAGACCCAGTACTTC. This codes for CASSFRGQETQYF.

The V and J genes are TRBV5-6 and TRBJ1-2; 9 bases are shared with TRBD1. The CDR3 contains 15 residues. The trim removed 4 bases at V and 7 bases at J, leaving 11 bases unmatched. Germline CDR1 SGHDT, CDR2 YYEEEE. The CDR3: CASSPSRDRVGGYTF. In DNA, the CDR3 is TGTGCCAGCAGCCCAAGCCGGGACAGGGTCGGTGGCTACACCTTC.

The chain links TRBV2 to TRBJ1-4; TRBD1 is a possible D gene (6 bases). Germline V gives CDR1 SNHLY, CDR2 FYNNEI. The V and J ends lost 7 bases and 7 bases respectively, with 16 bases between them. The CDR3 is made up of 14 amino acids. The chain's CDR3 is CASTPQGGTEKLFF. As DNA, the CDR3 is TGTGCCAGCACCCCACAGGGTGGCACTGAAAAACTGTTTTTT. Together with reference TRBV2 and TRBJ1-4, the CDR3 gives the full variable domain: EPEVTQTPSHQVTQMGQEVILRCVPISNHLYFYWYRQILGQKVEFLVSFYNNEISEKSEIFDDQFSVERPDGSNFTLKIRSTKLEDSAMYFCASTPQGGTEKLFFGSGTQLSVL.

The chain uses TRBV3-1 (or the pseudogene TRBV3-2) and TRBJ2-1, with D hard to call. CDR1 and CDR2 (germline): LGHDT, YNNKEL (reference sequence). Deletions cut 8 bases from V and 6 bases from J, with 14 bases between. The CDR3 is made up of 13 amino acids. The CDR3: CASGDSPSNEQFF. CDR3 nucleotide sequence: TGTGCCAGCGGAGACTCTCCATCCAATGAGCAGTTCTTC.

CDR3 coding DNA: TGTGCCAGCAGCTTTCCTACAGGACAAAATTCACCCCTCCACTTT. It translates to CASSFPTGQNSPLHF. The chain has TRBV5-5 and TRBJ1-6; D may be TRBD1 (5 bases). V was shortened by 2 bases and J by 7 bases, with 13 bases between the two germline ends. Germline CDR1 and CDR2: SGHKS and YYEKEE (reference sequence). The CDR3 is made up of 15 amino acids. Combining the CDR3 with reference TRBV5-5 and TRBJ1-6 gives the whole variable domain DAGVTQSPTHLIKTRGQQVTLRCSPISGHKSVSWYQQVLGQGPQFIFQYYEKEERGRGNFPDRFSARQFPNYSSELNVNALLLGDSALYLCASSFPTGQNSPLHFGNGTRLTVT.

This chain connects TRBV29-1 to TRBJ2-2, with a tentative D call TRBD2 (5 bases). This CDR3 contains 13 residues. CDR1 and CDR2 (germline): SQVTM, ANQGSEA. The V end lost 4 bases, the J end lost 0 bases, and 6 bases lay between the germline ends. Written as DNA, the CDR3 is TGCAGCGTTGGGCGGGCGAACACCGGGGAGCTGTTTTTT. It encodes CSVGRANTGELFF.

This clone was detected only once. The chain links TRBV7-9 to TRBJ2-1; TRBD1 aligns across 9 bases. Germline-derived CDR1 and CDR2 are SEHNR and FQNEAQ (reference sequence). The V and J ends lost 5 bases and 5 bases, in that order; junction bases with no gene match: 7. The CDR3 has 15 amino acids. The DNA for the CDR3 is TGTGCCAGCAGCCCTCCGGGGACAGGGAACAATGAGCAGTTCTTC. Translated: CASSPPGTGNNEQFF.

J is TRBJ2-3 and V is TRBV7-2; 9 bases align to TRBD2. CDR1 is SGHTA, CDR2 FQGNSA, per germline. Trimming removed 5 bases from V and 0 bases from J; junction bases left unmatched: 6. CDR3 length equals 16 residues. The CDR3 spells CASSPGLAPSTDTQYF. As DNA, the CDR3 is TGTGCCAGCAGCCCCGGACTAGCGCCTAGCACAGATACGCAGTATTTT.

This chain links TRBV5-8 with TRBJ1-3; the match to TRBD1 covers 8 bases. This CDR3 contains 15 residues. J was trimmed by 0 bases and V by 2 bases; bases with no gene match: 1. Germline values: CDR1 SGHTS, CDR2 YDEGEE. CDR3 sequence reads: CASSLQGDSGNTIYF. The CDR3 DNA is TGTGCCAGCAGCTTACAGGGGGACTCTGGAAACACCATATATTTT.

The V gene is TRBV24-1, the J gene TRBJ1-2; D not resolved. V lost 3 bases and J lost 8, with 12 bases in between. This CDR3 contains 13 residues. Looked up from germline, CDR1 is KGHDR and CDR2 is SFDVKD. CDR3 sequence reads: CATSDSSPVGYTF. The CDR3 nucleotides are TGTGCCACCAGTGATAGTTCGCCGGTCGGCTACACCTTC.

V gene TRBV10-3 combines with J gene TRBJ1-5; 7 bases map to TRBD1. With V trimmed by 5 bases and J by 1 base, 2 bases remained unmatched. CDR3 length equals 14 residues. The germline CDR1 and CDR2 sequences are ENHRY and SYGVKD. CDR3 DNA: TGTGCCATCAGTAGGGGGCCGAGCAATCAGCCCCAGCATTTT. Amino acid sequence: CAISRGPSNQPQHF.

The rearrangement links TRBV25-1 to TRBJ2-1, with 8 bases that match TRBD1. V gave up 6 bases and J gave up 3 bases; unmatched junction bases: 7. The CDR3 length is 15 residues. CDR1 MGHDK and CDR2 SYGVNS come from the germline V gene. The CDR3 DNA follows: TGTGCCAGCAGATCCGGGACAGGAGTCTACAATGAGCAGTTCTTC. Its protein product is CASRSGTGVYNEQFF.

The chain couples TRBV6-6 to TRBJ1-5; D gene uncertain. V gave up 7 bases and J gave up 6 bases, with 16 bases separating them. CDR3 length equals 14 residues. Germline CDR1 reads MNHNY; CDR2 reads SVGAGI (reference sequence). The CDR3 reads CASTPSAGGQPQHF. DNA of the CDR3: TGTGCCAGCACCCCCAGTGCGGGCGGTCAGCCCCAGCATTTT.

The chain has TRBV12-3 or TRBV12-4 and TRBJ1-2; 7 bases match TRBD1. The CDR3 is made up of 12 amino acids. The V segment lost 6 bases and the J segment 5 bases; nucleotides outside the gene matches: 3. The DNA of the CDR3 is TGTGCCAGCAGGAGACAGGGATATGGCTACACCTTC. This encodes CASRRQGYGYTF.

On this clone: The junction departs from the called germline gene at one end, perhaps through a read error. The J gene is TRBJ1-2, the V gene TRBV9; tentative D call: TRBD1 (5 bases). The CDR3 contains 14 residues. Germline-derived CDR1 and CDR2 are SGDLS and YYNGEE. The DNA for the CDR3 is TGTGCCAGCAGCGTAGGGGAGGGGCAGGGCCATTCCCATTTC. This sequence encodes CASSVGEGQGHSHF.

CDR3 nucleotides: TGTGCCAGCAGCGAGACTAGGGCGAATGAGCAGTTCTTC. It encodes CASSETRANEQFF. The chain links TRBV6-2 or TRBV6-3 to TRBJ2-1, with a possible D match to TRBD2 (6 bases). Per germline, CDR1 MNHEY and CDR2 SVGEGT. The CDR3 runs to 13 residues. V was cut by 6 bases and J by 7 bases, with 13 bases left in between.

The rearrangement uses TRBV5-6 and TRBJ2-3; 14 bases fit TRBD2. Germline CDR1 and CDR2: SGHDT and YYEEEE. The CDR3 length is 15 residues. V gave up 5 bases and J gave up 5 bases; unmatched junction bases: 4. CDR3 protein: CASRSGTSGGDTQYF. The CDR3 bases are TGTGCCAGCAGATCCGGGACTAGCGGGGGAGATACGCAGTATTTT.

The rearrangement links TRBV2 to TRBJ2-5, with a tentative D call TRBD2 (6 bases). Trimming left V 3 bases short and J 2 bases short, with 7 bases between. The CDR3 totals 13 residues. Looked up from germline, CDR1 is SNHLY and CDR2 is FYNNEI. The CDR3 spells CASSDGRQETQYF. The DNA of the CDR3 is TGTGCCAGCAGTGATGGGAGGCAAGAGACCCAGTACTTC.

This clone is a singleton in its sample. CDR3 in amino acids: CASGFDVNGYRGINYGYTF. CDR3 bases: TGTGCTAGTGGTTTCGACGTGAACGGGTACAGGGGGATTAACTATGGCTACACCTTC. The chain employs TRBV12-5 and TRBJ1-2; 8 bases line up with TRBD1. Germline V gene data show CDR1 as LGHNT and CDR2 as FRNRAP. The CDR3 has 19 residues. V was pared by 3 bases and J by 1 base, with 16 bases of the junction left unmatched.

This chain joins TRBV29-1 and TRBJ2-7; 11 bases agree with TRBD2. This CDR3 is built from 14 residues. V lost 5 bases and J lost 3; bases outside the gene matches: 6. The V gene's germline CDR1 is SQVTM and CDR2 ANQGSEA. CDR3 bases: TGCAGCGTTACCCCGACTAGCGGGGACTACGAGCAGTACTTC. It is translated as CSVTPTSGDYEQYF.